This is a list of T cell receptor beta chains from one sample in a study of blood T cell repertoires in COVID-19. The method was immunoSEQ multiplex PCR; TCRdb's version includes in-frame clones alone and lacks a portion of them. The sample consists of 30,000 to 35,000 clones, 82% of them appearing once. Input material: peripheral blood. The receptors stem from an elderly man with active or convalescent COVID-19. Both conserved end residues are part of each CDR3. D genes are given only for firm matches. Clone sizes are given selectively: once, few, many, or a class where the clone is expanded.

clone_size: .
d_call: TRBD2
v_call: TRBV9
j_call: TRBJ2-5
cdr3_aa: CASSGRGLGQETQYF
cdr3_nt: TGTGCCAGCAGCGGGAGGGGACTAGGACAAGAGACCCAGTACTTC

clone_size: .
d_call: .
v_call: TRBV7-2
j_call: TRBJ2-7
cdr3_aa: CASSNNRPPYEQYF
cdr3_nt: TGTGCCAGCAGCAATAACAGGCCTCCCTACGAGCAGTACTTC

clone_size: .
d_call: .
v_call: TRBV4-3
j_call: TRBJ2-1
cdr3_aa: CASRSLGADNEQFF
cdr3_nt: TGCGCCAGCAGATCACTAGGCGCGGACAATGAGCAGTTCTTC

clone_size: .
d_call: TRBD2
v_call: TRBV9
j_call: TRBJ2-1
cdr3_aa: CASSVETSGYNEQFF
cdr3_nt: TGTGCCAGCAGCGTAGAGACTAGCGGGTACAATGAGCAGTTCTTC

clone_size: .
d_call: .
v_call: TRBV7-2
j_call: TRBJ2-1
cdr3_aa: CASSLGGRGAGKQFF
cdr3_nt: TGTGCCAGCAGCTTAGGAGGCAGGGGAGCGGGAAAGCAGTTCTTC

clone_size: .
d_call: .
v_call: TRBV12-3/TRBV12-4
j_call: TRBJ2-7
cdr3_aa: CASSKDSYEQYF
cdr3_nt: TGTGCCAGCAGTAAGGACAGCTACGAGCAGTACTTC

clone_size: once
d_call: TRBD2
v_call: TRBV5-4
j_call: TRBJ2-7
cdr3_aa: CASSRRGGGGYEQYF
cdr3_nt: TGTGCCAGCAGCCGCCGGGGGGGCGGAGGCTACGAGCAGTACTTC

clone_size: .
d_call: .
v_call: TRBV15
j_call: TRBJ2-3
cdr3_aa: CATSRDIGGTDTQYF
cdr3_nt: TGTGCCACCAGCAGAGATATCGGGGGAACAGATACGCAGTATTTT

clone_size: .
d_call: TRBD1
v_call: TRBV28
j_call: TRBJ1-6
cdr3_aa: CASAKGASPLHF
cdr3_nt: TGTGCCAGCGCGAAGGGGGCATCACCCCTCCACTTT

clone_size: .
d_call: .
v_call: TRBV6-2/TRBV6-3
j_call: TRBJ2-2
cdr3_aa: CASSPQGLSDTGELFF
cdr3_nt: TGTGCCAGCAGCCCCCAGGGGTTGTCGGACACCGGGGAGCTGTTTTTT

clone_size: few
d_call: TRBD2
v_call: TRBV2
j_call: TRBJ2-1
cdr3_aa: CASSYSGLAGVYNEQFF
cdr3_nt: TGTGCCAGCAGCTATTCGGGACTAGCGGGAGTTTACAATGAGCAGTTCTTC

clone_size: .
d_call: .
v_call: TRBV7-2
j_call: TRBJ2-6
cdr3_aa: CASTLPGANVLTF
cdr3_nt: TGTGCCAGCACCCTTCCTGGGGCCAACGTCCTGACTTTC

clone_size: .
d_call: TRBD1
v_call: TRBV28
j_call: TRBJ1-2
cdr3_aa: CASIGDRGNGYTF
cdr3_nt: TGTGCCAGCATCGGGGACAGGGGAAATGGCTACACCTTC

clone_size: .
d_call: TRBD1
v_call: TRBV6-1
j_call: TRBJ1-2
cdr3_aa: CASSEATGGSGYTF
cdr3_nt: TGTGCCAGCAGTGAAGCAACAGGGGGCTCGGGCTACACCTTC

clone_size: .
d_call: TRBD2
v_call: TRBV6-5
j_call: TRBJ2-7
cdr3_aa: CASRGLAVIYEQYF
cdr3_nt: TGTGCCAGCAGGGGACTAGCGGTGATCTACGAGCAGTACTTC

clone_size: once
d_call: .
v_call: TRBV6-1
j_call: TRBJ1-1
cdr3_aa: CASSEAQLGQLNTEAFF
cdr3_nt: TGTGCCAGCAGTGAAGCGCAGTTGGGACAATTGAACACTGAAGCTTTCTTT

clone_size: .
d_call: TRBD1
v_call: TRBV7-8
j_call: TRBJ1-2
cdr3_aa: CASSVSGTGGAYGYTF
cdr3_nt: TGTGCCAGCAGCGTTTCCGGGACAGGGGGCGCCTATGGCTACACCTTC

clone_size: .
d_call: .
v_call: TRBV6-5
j_call: TRBJ1-2
cdr3_aa: CASSGTPAAYGYTF
cdr3_nt: TGTGCCAGCTCTGGGACACCAGCCGCCTATGGCTACACCTTC

clone_size: .
d_call: TRBD2
v_call: TRBV4-2
j_call: TRBJ2-7
cdr3_aa: CASSHTSGGSYEQYF
cdr3_nt: TGTGCCAGCAGCCACACTAGCGGAGGCTCCTACGAGCAGTACTTC

clone_size: .
d_call: .
v_call: TRBV7-2
j_call: TRBJ1-2
cdr3_aa: CASSPRQAFYGYTF
cdr3_nt: TGTGCCAGCAGCCCAAGACAGGCTTTCTATGGCTACACCTTC

clone_size: .
d_call: TRBD1
v_call: TRBV27
j_call: TRBJ2-7
cdr3_aa: CASRPWDSRYEQYF
cdr3_nt: TGTGCCAGCAGGCCCTGGGACAGTAGGTACGAGCAGTACTTC

clone_size: .
d_call: TRBD2
v_call: TRBV7-6
j_call: TRBJ2-7
cdr3_aa: CASSLAPTSGSSYEQYF
cdr3_nt: TGTGCCAGCAGCTTAGCGCCTACTAGCGGGAGCTCCTACGAGCAGTACTTC

clone_size: .
d_call: .
v_call: TRBV7-2
j_call: TRBJ2-5
cdr3_aa: CASSLGQQETQYF
cdr3_nt: TGTGCCAGCAGCTTAGGACAGCAAGAGACCCAGTACTTC

clone_size: few
d_call: .
v_call: TRBV3-1/TRBV3-2
j_call: TRBJ2-1
cdr3_aa: CASRSYNEQFF
cdr3_nt: TGTGCCAGTCGCTCCTACAATGAGCAGTTCTTC

clone_size: .
d_call: TRBD1
v_call: TRBV18
j_call: TRBJ2-7
cdr3_aa: CASSASGTGAREQYF
cdr3_nt: TGTGCCAGCTCAGCCTCCGGGACAGGGGCACGCGAGCAGTACTTC

clone_size: once
d_call: .
v_call: TRBV5-4
j_call: TRBJ1-1
cdr3_aa: CASSPLLERSTEAFF
cdr3_nt: TGTGCCAGCAGCCCGTTATTGGAGAGGAGTACTGAAGCTTTCTTT

clone_size: .
d_call: TRBD2
v_call: TRBV23-1
j_call: TRBJ2-5
cdr3_aa: CASSQAGREETQYF
cdr3_nt: TGCGCCAGCAGTCAGGCAGGGAGGGAAGAGACCCAGTACTTC

clone_size: .
d_call: .
v_call: TRBV7-8
j_call: TRBJ2-1
cdr3_aa: CASSLAAGPNEQFF
cdr3_nt: TGTGCCAGCAGCTTAGCGGCAGGCCCGAATGAGCAGTTCTTC

clone_size: few
d_call: .
v_call: TRBV7-8
j_call: TRBJ2-7
cdr3_aa: CASSLPTETYEQYF
cdr3_nt: TGTGCCAGCAGCTTACCGACAGAGACCTACGAGCAGTACTTC

clone_size: .
d_call: .
v_call: TRBV24-1
j_call: TRBJ1-2
cdr3_aa: CATSDSTANYGYTF
cdr3_nt: TGTGCCACCAGTGATTCGACAGCTAACTATGGCTACACCTTC

clone_size: .
d_call: TRBD1
v_call: TRBV5-4
j_call: TRBJ2-1
cdr3_aa: CASSSGQVSYNEQFF
cdr3_nt: TGTGCCAGCAGCTCCGGACAGGTCTCCTACAATGAGCAGTTCTTC

clone_size: once
d_call: .
v_call: TRBV5-1
j_call: TRBJ1-1
cdr3_aa: CASSSGMNTEAFF
cdr3_nt: TGCGCCAGCAGTTCAGGGATGAACACTGAAGCTTTCTTT

clone_size: .
d_call: .
v_call: TRBV15
j_call: TRBJ2-7
cdr3_aa: CATSRDRARVREQYF
cdr3_nt: TGTGCCACCAGCAGAGATCGAGCCAGGGTAAGGGAGCAGTACTTC

clone_size: .
d_call: TRBD2
v_call: TRBV7-3
j_call: TRBJ2-2
cdr3_aa: CASSFGLALGTGELFF
cdr3_nt: TGTGCCAGCAGCTTTGGACTAGCTTTGGGTACCGGGGAGCTGTTTTTT

clone_size: .
d_call: TRBD2
v_call: TRBV27
j_call: TRBJ2-1
cdr3_aa: CASSPPGGVNEQFF
cdr3_nt: TGTGCCAGCAGTCCTCCGGGAGGGGTAAATGAGCAGTTCTTC

clone_size: .
d_call: .
v_call: TRBV4-2
j_call: TRBJ1-2
cdr3_aa: CASREGNYGYTF
cdr3_nt: TGTGCCAGCAGGGAGGGGAACTATGGCTACACCTTC

clone_size: .
d_call: .
v_call: TRBV2
j_call: TRBJ2-7
cdr3_aa: CASSPGVTEGIIRHEQYF
cdr3_nt: TGTGCCAGCAGCCCGGGGGTTACAGAGGGGATTATACGCCACGAGCAGTACTTC

clone_size: .
d_call: TRBD1
v_call: TRBV2
j_call: TRBJ2-1
cdr3_aa: CASSGDRGFYNEQFF
cdr3_nt: TGTGCCAGCAGTGGGGACAGGGGCTTTTACAATGAGCAGTTCTTC

clone_size: .
d_call: .
v_call: TRBV3-1/TRBV3-2
j_call: TRBJ2-5
cdr3_aa: CASSQPSLGVETQYF
cdr3_nt: TGTGCCAGCAGCCAACCCAGTCTAGGGGTTGAGACCCAGTACTTC

clone_size: .
d_call: .
v_call: TRBV27
j_call: TRBJ1-1
cdr3_aa: CASSLSWETTEAFF
cdr3_nt: TGTGCCAGCAGTTTATCGTGGGAGACCACTGAAGCTTTCTTT

clone_size: .
d_call: TRBD2
v_call: TRBV27
j_call: TRBJ2-1
cdr3_aa: CASSLWEGSYNEQFF
cdr3_nt: TGTGCCAGCAGTTTATGGGAGGGTTCCTACAATGAGCAGTTCTTC

clone_size: .
d_call: TRBD1
v_call: TRBV28
j_call: TRBJ2-2
cdr3_aa: CASSSGTGDTGELFF
cdr3_nt: TGTGCCAGCAGTTCCGGGACAGGGGATACCGGGGAGCTGTTTTTT